Included here is one T cell receptor beta chain sequence, with context. The antigen remains undetermined. Sequenced material consisted of expressed TCRB transcripts (all of the isolated RNA was reverse transcribed). Sequencing was performed with immunoSEQ multiplex PCR; in TCRdb, only in-frame clones are kept and a portion is missing. The sample yields around 250,000 clones, around a quarter seen once. The junction had 8 bases not matched to a gene; V was cut back by 4 bases and J by 2 bases. Per germline, CDR1 SGHRS and CDR2 YFSETQ. The length of the CDR3 is 15 residues. The entry originates in a study of beta chain features in type 1 diabetes. Whole-study context: Patients shared similar age, gender and cell yields with healthy donors. General study findings and limits: Type 1 diabetes patients had VDJ junctions that carried fewer insertions and more deletions.

Sample: central memory CD4+ T cells from blood. This chain uses TRBV5-1 with TRBJ2-5; TRBD2 agrees at 7 bases. This TCR derives from a man aged 25 to 40 in good health. The chain's CDR3 is CASSNLLAQQETQYF. The CDR3 nucleotides are TGCGCCAGCAGCAACTTACTAGCGCAACAAGAGACCCAGTACTTC.